The source of this TCR beta chain is a study of blood T cell repertoires in COVID-19. Across the whole study: Acute and convalescent COVID-19 samples came from the United States, Italy and Spain. PBMCs, B-cell-depleted T cells, or T cells provided the cDNA or gDNA that made up the material.

This CDR3 contains 14 residues. The germline gives CDR1 MDHEN, CDR2 SYDVKM. The V gene lost 4 bases and the J gene lost 2 bases, with 6 bases spanning the gap. Authors' analysis steps: Estimated nucleated cell counts came from reference gene primer amplification. The table came from immunoSEQ multiplex PCR; TCRdb's copy has only in-frame clones and leaves some out. V and J calls and clone size are given by that table; D and trimming were obtained from the DNA. The sample contains about 130,000 clones, about 80% of which appear only once. The sample was peripheral blood. The chain employs TRBV28 and TRBJ1-6, with D possibly matching TRBD1 (6 bases). The source is a middle-aged man with active or convalescent COVID-19. The CDR3 sequence is CASSSGAYNSPLHF. The CDR3 DNA reads as TGTGCCAGCAGTTCAGGGGCCTATAATTCACCCCTCCACTTT. The variable domain in full, completed from reference TRBV28 and TRBJ1-6, reads DVKVTQSSRYLVKRTGEKVFLECVQDMDHENMFWYRQDPGLGLRLIYFSYDVKMKEKGDIPEGYSVSREKKERFSLILESASTNQTSMYLCASSSGAYNSPLHFGNGTRLTVT.